Presented here are 10 T cell receptor beta chains from one specimen sequenced in a study of T-cell memory formation after mild COVID-19. MiXCR was run by TCRdb on the 5' RACE reads, yielding one entry per CDR3 protein. The sample holds a few hundred thousand distinct CDR3 sequences, about a sixth seen once. Sequenced input: PBMCs or a T cell subset sorted from them (not recorded which). The receptors derive from a man between 18 and 35 years old who had mild COVID-19 (a few samples of this study predate the infection). Cell type and time point are not known.

This clonotype was found a few times. The rearrangement uses TRBV15 and TRBJ2-2, with 8 bases matching TRBD1. Germline loops: CDR1 LNHNV, CDR2 YYDKDF (reference sequence). This CDR3 is built from 17 residues. J was trimmed by 7 bases and V by 3 bases; bases with no gene match: 13. This CDR3 is CATSRTPGQAAGGELFF. In nucleotides, the CDR3 is TGTGCCACCAGCAGGACACCGGGACAGGCGGCGGGCGGGGAGCTGTTTTTT.

This clonotype was seen many times. The chain couples TRBV5-6 to TRBJ2-1; no clear D. The CDR3 is 15 amino acids. Germline values: CDR1 SGHDT, CDR2 YYEEEE. The V end lost 5 bases, the J end lost 4 bases, and 16 bases lay between the germline ends. The CDR3 DNA reads TGTGCCAGCAGTGTCCCGGACGGAGTATACAATGAGCAGTTCTTC. It translates to CASSVPDGVYNEQFF. The variable domain in full, with the rest retrieved from reference TRBV5-6 and TRBJ2-1, is DAGVTQSPTHLIKTRGQQVTLRCSPKSGHDTVSWYQQALGQGPQFIFQYYEEEERQRGNFPDRFSGHQFPNYSSELNVNALLLGDSALYLCASSVPDGVYNEQFFGPGTRLTVL.

This clonotype was detected only a few times. CDR3: CASSFAREGYNEQFF. The CDR3 bases are TGCGCCAGCAGCTTTGCAAGGGAAGGTTACAATGAGCAGTTCTTC. The chain employs TRBV5-1 and TRBJ2-1; no clear D gene. The CDR3 runs to 15 residues. The V end lost 2 bases, the J end lost 4 bases, and 13 bases lay between the germline ends. The V gene's germline CDR1 is SGHRS and CDR2 YFSETQ.

This clonotype was seen at least ten times. This sequence joins TRBV3-1 and TRBJ2-7, with D hard to call. The CDR3 has 13 amino acids. Trimming shortened V by 2 bases and J by 6 bases, and 11 bases separated the two germline ends. CDR1 and CDR2 (germline): LGHDT, YNNKEL (reference sequence). Here the CDR3 DNA reads TGTGCCAGCAGCCAACTCGGATTGGGCGAGCAGTACTTC. Translation gives CASSQLGLGEQYF.

In its sample, this clonotype was seen a few times. J is TRBJ2-3 and V is TRBV11-1, with 12 bases lining up with TRBD2. V lost 5 bases, J lost 4 bases, and 13 bases stayed unmatched. Germline CDR1 and CDR2: SGHAT and FQDESV (reference sequence). The CDR3 has 18 residues. CDR3 sequence: CASSRISSGGAWSDTQYF. The CDR3 nucleotides read TGTGCCAGCAGCCGGATCTCTAGCGGGGGGGCCTGGTCAGATACGCAGTATTTT.

The chain recombines TRBV12-3 or TRBV12-4 with TRBJ1-2, with 7 nucleotides matching TRBD1. Unmatched junction bases numbered 3, after V lost 5 bases and J lost 3 bases. The length of the CDR3 is 13 residues. CDR3 amino acids: CASSTGTDYGYTF. In DNA form, the CDR3 reads TGTGCCAGCAGTACCGGGACAGACTATGGCTACACCTTC.

This clonotype has only a few counts. V usage is TRBV7-2 and J usage is TRBJ2-7; 8 bases align to TRBD1. Germline loops: CDR1 SGHTA, CDR2 FQGNSA. The V and J ends lost 5 bases and 0 bases, in that order; junction bases with no gene match: 6. The CDR3 sequence is 15 residues long. The CDR3 is CASSPRTGYSYEQYF. The CDR3, as DNA: TGTGCCAGCAGCCCCCGGACAGGGTACTCCTACGAGCAGTACTTC.

This clonotype was counted a few times. This chain links TRBV28 with TRBJ1-6; a possible D gene is TRBD1 (6 bases). V lost 2 bases to trimming and J lost 12 bases, with 11 bases between them. The CDR3 runs to 13 residues. Germline CDR1 MDHEN, CDR2 SYDVKM. Written as DNA, the CDR3 is TGTGCCAGCAGTTTAACAGGGAGATTACCCCTCCACTTT. Translating it yields CASSLTGRLPLHF.

The chain couples TRBV29-1 to TRBJ1-2; 9 nucleotides match TRBD1. This CDR3 has 11 residues. Germline V gives CDR1 SQVTM, CDR2 ANQGSEA. With V trimmed by 7 bases and J by 6 bases, 3 bases remained unmatched. CDR3 sequence: CSARTGDGYTF. The CDR3 DNA follows: TGCAGCGCACGGACAGGGGATGGCTACACCTTC. Combining the CDR3 with reference TRBV29-1 and TRBJ1-2 gives the whole variable domain SAVISQKPSRDICQRGTSLTIQCQVDSQVTMMFWYRQQPGQSLTLIATANQGSEATYESGFVIDKFPISRPNLTFSTLTVSNMSPEDSSIYLCSARTGDGYTFGSGTRLTVV.

This chain connects TRBV6-5 to TRBJ1-5; 7 bases match TRBD1. Germline assignment: CDR1 MNHEY and CDR2 SVGAGI. J was trimmed by 9 bases and V by 1 base; bases with no gene match: 6. This CDR3 spans 14 amino acids. The CDR3 DNA is TGTGCCAGCAGTTACTACAGGGGTCAGGGGCCCCAGCATTTT. This codes for CASSYYRGQGPQHF.